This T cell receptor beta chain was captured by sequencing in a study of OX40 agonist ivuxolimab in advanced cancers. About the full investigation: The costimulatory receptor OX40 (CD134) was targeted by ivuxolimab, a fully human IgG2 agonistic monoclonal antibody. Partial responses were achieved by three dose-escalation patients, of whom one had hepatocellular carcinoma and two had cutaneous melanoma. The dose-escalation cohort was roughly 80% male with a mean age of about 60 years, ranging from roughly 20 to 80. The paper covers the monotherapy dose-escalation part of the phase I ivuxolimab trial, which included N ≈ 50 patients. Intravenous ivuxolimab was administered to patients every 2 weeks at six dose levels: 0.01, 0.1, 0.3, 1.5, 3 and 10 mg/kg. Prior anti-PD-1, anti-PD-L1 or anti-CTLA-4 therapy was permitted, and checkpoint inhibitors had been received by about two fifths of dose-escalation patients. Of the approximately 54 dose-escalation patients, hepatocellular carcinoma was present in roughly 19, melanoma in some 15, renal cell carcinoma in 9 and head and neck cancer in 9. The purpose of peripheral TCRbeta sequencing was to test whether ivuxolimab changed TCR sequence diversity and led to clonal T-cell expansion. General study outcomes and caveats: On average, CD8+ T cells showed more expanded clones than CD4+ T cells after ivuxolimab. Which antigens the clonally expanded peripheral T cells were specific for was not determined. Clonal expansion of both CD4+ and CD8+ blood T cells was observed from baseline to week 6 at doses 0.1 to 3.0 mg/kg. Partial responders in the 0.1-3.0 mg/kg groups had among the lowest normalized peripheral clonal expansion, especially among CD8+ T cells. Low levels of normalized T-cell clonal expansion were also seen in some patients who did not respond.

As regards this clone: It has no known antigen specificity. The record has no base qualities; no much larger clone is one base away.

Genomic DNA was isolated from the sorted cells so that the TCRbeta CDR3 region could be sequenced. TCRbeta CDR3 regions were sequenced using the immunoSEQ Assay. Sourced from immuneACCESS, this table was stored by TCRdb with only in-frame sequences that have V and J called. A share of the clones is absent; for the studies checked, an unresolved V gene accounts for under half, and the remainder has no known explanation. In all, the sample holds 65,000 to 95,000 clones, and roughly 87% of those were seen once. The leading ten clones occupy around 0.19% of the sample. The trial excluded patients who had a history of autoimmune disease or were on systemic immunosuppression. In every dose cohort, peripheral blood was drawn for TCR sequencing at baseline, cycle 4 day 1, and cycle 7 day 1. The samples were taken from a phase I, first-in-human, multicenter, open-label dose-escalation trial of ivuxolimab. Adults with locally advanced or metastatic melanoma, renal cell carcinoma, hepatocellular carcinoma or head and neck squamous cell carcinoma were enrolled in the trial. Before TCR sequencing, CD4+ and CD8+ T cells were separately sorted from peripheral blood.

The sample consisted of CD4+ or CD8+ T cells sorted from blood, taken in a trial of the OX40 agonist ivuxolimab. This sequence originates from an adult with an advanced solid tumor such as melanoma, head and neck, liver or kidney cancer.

The bases are TGTGCTAGTGGTTTACAGGAGAACACTGAAGCTTTCTTT. This encodes CASGLQENTEAFF. Recombination linked TRBV12-5 to TRBJ1-1, and perhaps TRBD1 as D gene, on 5 matching bases. Reading the germline V gene gives CDR1 LGHNT and CDR2 FRNRAP. The trim is 3 bases for V and 1 base for J, with a gap of 6 bases between the germline ends. The CDR3 starts with the cysteine, ends with the phenylalanine, and has 13 residues. Only the CDR3 part of the read is kept: 39 bases, read in frame from the first base. Extended through the reference TRBV12-5 and TRBJ1-1 proteins, this CDR3 yields the full variable domain: DARVTQTPRHKVTEMGQEVTMRCQPILGHNTVFWYRQTMMQGLELLAYFRNRAPLDDSGMPKDRFSAEMPDATLATLKIQPSEPRDSAVYFCASGLQENTEAFFGQGTRLTVV.